The TCR beta chain described here comes from a study of blood T cell repertoires in COVID-19. On the study more broadly: The United States, Italy and Spain provided the acute and convalescent COVID-19 samples. From T cells, B-cell-depleted T cells, or PBMCs came the material, which was cDNA or gDNA.

The CDR3 contains 14 residues. CDR1 is ENHRY, CDR2 SYGVKD, per germline. J gave up 7 bases and V 7 bases, and 7 bases lay outside the gene matches. Original processing notes: Estimates of nucleated cell counts were drawn from the amplification of reference gene primers. Data came from immunoSEQ multiplex PCR; TCRdb stores just in-frame clones and leaves some out. D and trimming were read from the DNA, whereas the V and J calls and clone size are those reported in that table. The sample lists 20,000 to 30,000 clones; more than 80% were seen once. The source material was peripheral blood. The origin of this receptor is a human donor in a cohort sampled during active COVID-19. J is TRBJ2-1 and V is TRBV10-3; 10 bases align to TRBD2. CDR3 sequence reads: CAIKRTSGGNEQFF. The CDR3 bases are TGTGCCATCAAGCGGACTAGCGGAGGGAATGAGCAGTTCTTC.